Listed below are T cell receptor beta chains from one sample, sequenced in a study of blood T cell repertoires in COVID-19. Sequenced by immunoSEQ multiplex PCR; TCRdb stores in-frame clones only, minus some. The profile shows 150,000 to 180,000 clones, 65% to 90% of them singletons. Sequenced sample: peripheral blood. These receptors were collected from a woman aged 60 to 75 with COVID-19, enrolled during active disease. Both conserved end residues are part of each CDR3. Rows may omit the clone size; those that give it use once, few, many or a size class.

clone size	V gene	J gene	CDR3 protein
.	TRBV5-4	TRBJ1-1	CASSLRTGNTEAFF
few	TRBV5-6	TRBJ2-3	CASSSLAGTDTQYF
.	TRBV6-5	TRBJ2-1	CASSPLAVSYNEQFF
.	TRBV25-1	TRBJ1-5	CASSDAGDLTEPQHF
.	TRBV2	TRBJ2-1	CASSDRGNEQFF
once	TRBV4-1	TRBJ1-2	CASSHHGTGDGYTF
.	TRBV15	TRBJ2-1	CATSPWPRNEQFF
.	TRBV18	TRBJ1-5	CASSEQGAVDQPQHF
.	TRBV5-4	TRBJ1-3	CASSLRGAGNTIYF
.	TRBV11-2	TRBJ2-6	CASSFSVRVIKSNVLTF
.	TRBV15	TRBJ1-1	CATSRPYGRDTEAFF
few	TRBV14	TRBJ2-1	CASSPRDRGRHEQFF
once	TRBV5-1	TRBJ2-2	CASSLKTGGNTGELFF
.	TRBV6-4	TRBJ2-5	CASSLGTGGETQYF
.	TRBV7-2	TRBJ2-2	CASSLGKRANTGELFF
.	TRBV11-2	TRBJ1-1	CASSLRTVQGEAFF
few	TRBV5-1	TRBJ1-3	CASSHQGPHSGNTIYF
.	TRBV7-8	TRBJ2-7	CASSNRQGSSYEQYF
.	TRBV5-5	TRBJ1-6	CASSLYRDGSPLHF
.	TRBV2	TRBJ1-1	CASSESGIFITEAFF
.	TRBV5-3	TRBJ2-2	CARSLVVSGEANTGELFF
.	TRBV11-2	TRBJ1-3	CASSTPGRASRGNTIYF
.	TRBV5-1	TRBJ2-5	CASSLGQSQETQYF
.	TRBV6-5	TRBJ1-1	CASRPTGMTTEAFF
few	TRBV7-8	TRBJ1-4	CASSLQGATNEKLFF
once	TRBV5-1	TRBJ1-1	CASSLEIGTEAFF
.	TRBV7-3	TRBJ1-1	CASSSLLNTEAFF
.	TRBV6-5	TRBJ2-3	CASSRLVTSTDTQYF
.	TRBV5-6	TRBJ2-1	CASSLDGGKQFF
.	TRBV5-5	TRBJ1-2	CASTLPLRQGGGYTF
few	TRBV6-1	TRBJ1-2	CASSEATGGFDGYTF
.	TRBV27	TRBJ1-5	CASSLKGVNQPQHF
.	TRBV28	TRBJ1-1	CASSPQGRGAFF
.	TRBV19	TRBJ2-1	CASSIRTSSYNEQFF
once	TRBV11-1	TRBJ2-1	CASSLLATLYNEQFF
once	TRBV7-8	TRBJ2-7	CASSAPGLATGYEQYF
.	TRBV4-2	TRBJ1-5	CASSQEQGYNQPQHF
.	TRBV6-4	TRBJ2-1	CASSAASGGNNEQFF
.	TRBV6-5	TRBJ1-6	CASSRTGQVYSPLHF
.	TRBV5-8	TRBJ1-5	CASSFGRGWDQPQHF
.	TRBV24-1	TRBJ2-1	CATSVSGTGGSEQFF
.	TRBV11-3	TRBJ2-3	CASSQRGLAGADTQYF
.	TRBV15	TRBJ1-4	CATSRDPGVNEKLFF
.	TRBV19	TRBJ1-5	CASSIVGQGRNQPQHF
.	TRBV5-4	TRBJ2-2	CASSGGGPTGELFF
.	TRBV5-6	TRBJ1-5	CASSLALEQPQHF